This paragraph reports one T cell receptor beta chain. Its specificity is unknown. This record belongs to a study of shared clonotypes between healthy human individuals. Each sorted subset replicate got 200 ng genomic DNA, roughly 33,000 genomes. Sequencing was performed with immunoSEQ multiplex PCR; in TCRdb, only in-frame clones are kept and a portion is missing. The sample holds about 2,500,000 clones, 85% to 95% seen once. The CDR3 has 13 amino acids. V shed 4 bases, J shed 3 bases, and the junction held 3 bases outside the gene matches. CDR1 and CDR2 (germline): SEHNR, FQNEAQ (reference sequence). General observations from the study: Limitation of the genetic and exposure-history diversity represented came from the few donors. Memory subsets generally showed lower estimated richness than naive subsets. For sorted subsets, rarefaction showed incomplete sequencing despite large depth.

Sequencing input: naive CD4+ T cells sorted from blood. Subset in this sample: CD45RA+ positively selected. The chain is built from TRBV7-9 and TRBJ2-7; 7 bases align to TRBD2. The receptor was isolated from a man aged 18-30 years in good health. The CDR3 sequence: CASSSGLRYEQYF. Here the CDR3 DNA reads TGTGCCAGCAGCTCGGGACTACGCTACGAGCAGTACTTC.